The rows below give T cell receptor beta chains drawn from one sample of a study of Tregs in tolerant kidney transplant recipients. Sequencing was performed with immunoSEQ multiplex PCR; in TCRdb, only in-frame clones are kept and a portion is missing. The sample yields 35,000 to 50,000 clones, roughly 95% seen once. These receptors have no known antigen. Sequencing input: Tregs from blood cultured with allogeneic cells. The receptor source for this set is a human donor in good health. Each CDR3 is given with its conserved first and last residue. D genes are given only for firm matches. The size field is filled for only some rows; it gives once, few, many or a size class.

17	.	TRBJ2-6	TRBV27	.	CASRRGQTTSGANVLTF	TGTGCCAGCAGAAGAGGACAGACTACCTCTGGGGCCAACGTCCTGACTTTC
13	.	TRBJ2-3	TRBV7-2	.	CASSSRWTDTQYF	TGTGCCAGCAGCTCCCGGTGGACAGATACGCAGTATTTT
14	.	TRBJ1-2	TRBV6-5	.	CASSYLAANYGYTF	TGTGCCAGCAGTTACTTGGCCGCTAACTATGGCTACACCTTC
14	.	TRBJ1-2	TRBV2	TRBD1	CASSQTGGANGYTF	TGTGCCAGCAGCCAGACAGGGGGCGCGAATGGCTACACCTTC
15	.	TRBJ2-1	TRBV7-9	.	CASSLNSAGYNEQFF	TGTGCCAGCAGCTTAAACTCGGCTGGCTACAATGAGCAGTTCTTC
16	.	TRBJ1-4	TRBV5-5	.	CASSFTPTSTNEKLFF	TGTGCCAGCAGCTTCACTCCTACATCAACTAATGAAAAACTGTTTTTT
16	.	TRBJ2-1	TRBV5-1	.	CASSLVGGSSYNEQFF	TGCGCCAGCAGCTTGGTCGGGGGAAGCTCCTACAATGAGCAGTTCTTC
16	.	TRBJ2-6	TRBV7-3	.	CASSRDSYSGANVLTF	TGTGCCAGCAGCAGAGACAGTTACTCTGGGGCCAACGTCCTGACTTTC
14	.	TRBJ2-7	TRBV4-2	.	CASSPLQGSYEQYF	TGTGCCAGCAGCCCCCTCCAAGGGAGTTACGAGCAGTACTTC
14	.	TRBJ1-6	TRBV5-4	.	CASSPGTSNSPLHF	TGTGCCAGCAGCCCAGGTACCTCGAATTCACCCCTCCACTTT
16	.	TRBJ2-1	TRBV10-3	TRBD2	CAISSNIAGTYNEQFF	TGTGCCATCAGTTCAAATATAGCGGGGACCTACAATGAGCAGTTCTTC
13	.	TRBJ1-4	TRBV6-1	TRBD1	CASQGALGEKLFF	TGTGCCAGCCAGGGGGCGTTAGGTGAAAAACTGTTTTTT
15	.	TRBJ1-6	TRBV5-5	TRBD1	CASSWGGQGYSPLHF	TGTGCCAGCAGCTGGGGGGGACAGGGGTATTCACCCCTCCACTTT
19	.	TRBJ2-2	TRBV12-2	.	CASRLARASGRANTGELFF	TGTGCAAGTCGCTTAGCGCGAGCTAGCGGGAGGGCGAACACCGGGGAGCTGTTTTTT
13	.	TRBJ1-1	TRBV5-1	.	CASSLIGQTEAFF	TGCGCCAGCAGCTTGATAGGACAGACAGAAGCTTTCTTT
15	.	TRBJ2-7	TRBV9	.	CASSVGHTGSYEQYF	TGTGCCAGCAGCGTAGGACACACGGGGTCCTACGAGCAGTACTTC
16	.	TRBJ2-1	TRBV4-1	TRBD1	CASSQVGQGPYNEQFF	TGCGCCAGCAGCCAGGTGGGACAGGGGCCCTACAATGAGCAGTTCTTC
12	.	TRBJ2-1	TRBV5-1	.	CASSAETNEQFF	TGCGCCAGCAGCGCCGAAACCAATGAGCAGTTCTTC
15	.	TRBJ2-7	TRBV21-1	.	CASLAGGSNSYEQYF	TGTGCCAGCCTTGCGGGGGGTTCAAACTCCTACGAGCAGTACTTC
16	.	TRBJ1-1	TRBV19	.	CASSYGPGHPDTEAFF	TGTGCCAGTAGTTACGGTCCGGGACACCCGGACACTGAAGCTTTCTTT
16	.	TRBJ2-4	TRBV4-1	TRBD2	CASSQRAGGPEGIQYF	TGCGCCAGCAGCCAGAGAGCGGGGGGGCCAGAGGGCATTCAGTACTTC
16	.	TRBJ2-2	TRBV27	TRBD1	CASSFRQGANTGELFF	TGTGCCAGCAGTTTTCGACAGGGGGCGAACACCGGGGAGCTGTTTTTT
13	.	TRBJ2-5	TRBV5-1	.	CASSLAGVETQYF	TGCGCCAGCAGCTTGGCAGGGGTGGAGACCCAGTACTTC
14	.	TRBJ1-6	TRBV6-5	TRBD1	CASSWDRGNSPLHF	TGTGCCAGCAGTTGGGACAGAGGGAATTCACCCCTCCACTTT
15	.	TRBJ1-4	TRBV5-4	.	CASSLSIDRHEKLFF	TGTGCCAGCAGCTTGTCGATAGACAGGCATGAAAAACTGTTTTTT
15	.	TRBJ2-1	TRBV29-1	.	CSVQRGLTGNNEQFF	TGCAGCGTCCAGAGGGGCCTAACCGGAAACAATGAGCAGTTCTTC
14	once	TRBJ1-2	TRBV4-2	.	CASSQVTLQGGYTF	TGTGCCAGCAGCCAAGTTACCCTACAGGGTGGCTACACCTTC
14	.	TRBJ1-1	TRBV5-1	TRBD1	CASSLMTGPTEAFF	TGCGCCAGCAGCTTAATGACAGGGCCCACTGAAGCTTTCTTT
16	once	TRBJ1-3	TRBV18	.	CASSPAGTPSGNTIYF	TGTGCCAGCTCACCTGCGGGGACCCCCTCTGGAAACACCATATATTTT
14	.	TRBJ1-2	TRBV7-8	.	CASSSALTNYGYTF	TGTGCCAGCAGCTCTGCCTTAACTAACTATGGCTACACCTTC
15	.	TRBJ2-7	TRBV11-2	.	CASSLTAAGFYEQYF	TGTGCCAGCAGCTTAACCGCGGCAGGGTTCTACGAGCAGTACTTC